This TCR beta chain came from a study of brain T cells in children with intractable seizures. Assay: immunoSEQ multiplex PCR; the TCRdb copy retains only in-frame clones and omits some. The sample lists about 340,000 clones, nearly 95% occurring once. The CDR3 spans 15 residues. Unmatched junction bases numbered 11, after V lost 4 bases and J lost 8 bases. From germline, CDR1 is SGHDT and CDR2 YYEEEE. Regarding time point: blood from clinic visit 5 months post-surgery; TSC patient then seizure free. Only cases whose brain tissue showed the highest T cell transcript signatures were sequenced. At least one anti-epileptic drug was given before surgery. As regards this clone: The antigen is unknown.

General observations from the study: Pre-surgery blood may have been undersampled, hiding some clones. HCMV serostatus was not known, and viral specificity came from CDR3 similarity only.

The clonotype was recovered from a boy less than two years old with tuberous sclerosis and intractable seizures. Material: peripheral blood, obtained more than 4 months after surgery. The rearrangement links TRBV5-6 to TRBJ1-2; TRBD1 matches 10 bases. The CDR3 loop reads CASSPKPGQGTGYTF. As DNA, the CDR3 is TGTGCCAGCAGCCCGAAGCCGGGACAGGGGACAGGCTACACCTTC.